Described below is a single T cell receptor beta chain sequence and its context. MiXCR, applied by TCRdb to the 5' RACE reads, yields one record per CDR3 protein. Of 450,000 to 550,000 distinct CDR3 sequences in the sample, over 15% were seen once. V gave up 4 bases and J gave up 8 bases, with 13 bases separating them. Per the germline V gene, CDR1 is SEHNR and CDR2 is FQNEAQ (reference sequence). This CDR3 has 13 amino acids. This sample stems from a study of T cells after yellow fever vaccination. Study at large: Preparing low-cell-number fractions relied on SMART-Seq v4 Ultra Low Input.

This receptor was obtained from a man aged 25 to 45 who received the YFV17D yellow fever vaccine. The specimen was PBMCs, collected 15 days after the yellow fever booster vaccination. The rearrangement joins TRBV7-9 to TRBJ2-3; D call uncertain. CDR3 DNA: TGTGCCAGCAGCTACCCCTCGGACGGTACGCAGTATTTT. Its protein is CASSYPSDGTQYF.